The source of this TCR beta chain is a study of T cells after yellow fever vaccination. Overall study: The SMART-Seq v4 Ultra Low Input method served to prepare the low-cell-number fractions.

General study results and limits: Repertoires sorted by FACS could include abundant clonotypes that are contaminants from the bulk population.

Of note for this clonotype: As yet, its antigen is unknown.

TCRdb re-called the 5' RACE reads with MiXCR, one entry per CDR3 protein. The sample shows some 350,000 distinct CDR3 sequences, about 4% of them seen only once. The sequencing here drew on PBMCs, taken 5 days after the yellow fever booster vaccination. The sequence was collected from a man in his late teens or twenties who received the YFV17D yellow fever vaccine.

The chain's CDR3 is CAGGTGDTGELFF. In DNA, the CDR3 is TGTGCCGGGGGGACAGGGGACACCGGGGAGCTGTTTTTT. The chain employs TRBV7-2 and TRBJ2-2; 10 bases fit TRBD1. Trimming cost V 11 bases and J 3 bases; bases outside gene matches: 3. The CDR3 covers 13 residues. Per the germline V gene, CDR1 is SGHTA and CDR2 is FQGNSA.